Below, 18 T cell receptor beta chains from the same sample are listed, as sequenced in a study of cytomegalovirus exposure and HLA in healthy donors. The PCR ran on 60 Vbeta and 13 Jbeta primers. Produced via immunoSEQ multiplex PCR; TCRdb's table is partial and in-frame only. Among fewer than 150,000 clones listed, about 74% were seen once. Input material: PBMCs. These receptors were collected from a woman in her 50s in good health and CMV-seropositive.

The chain uses TRBV30 and TRBJ2-1; 7 bases are shared with TRBD2. Looked up from germline, CDR1 is GTSNPN and CDR2 is SVGIG (reference sequence). The CDR3 is 15 amino acids. V shed 5 bases and J 3 bases; nucleotides not matched to a gene: 10. DNA of the CDR3: TGTGCCTGGGGTTTAAGCGGGAACCTCTACAATGAGCAGTTCTTC. It specifies CAWGLSGNLYNEQFF.

This clone was seen only once. The V gene is TRBV5-6, the J gene TRBJ1-5; a possible D gene is TRBD1 (5 bases). With 0 bases removed from V and 5 bases from J, the gap between germline ends came to 12 bases. The V gene's germline CDR1 is SGHDT and CDR2 YYEEEE. The CDR3 totals 15 residues. In nucleotides, the CDR3 is TGTGCCAGCAGCTTGGCCCCTCAAGGGGATCAGCCCCAGCATTTT. Its protein product is CASSLAPQGDQPQHF.

CDR3 nucleotide sequence: TGTGCCAGCAGCCAACCAACCGGGGAGCTGTTTTTT. Its protein is CASSQPTGELFF. The V gene is TRBV4-2, the J gene TRBJ2-2; no clear D gene. The CDR3 contains 12 residues. Germline lookup yields CDR1 LGHNA and CDR2 YNFKEQ. Between the trimmed V and J ends, which lost 2 bases and 5 bases, there was a span of 3 bases.

CDR3 DNA: TGTGCCAGTTCCCCCGGTCTCCCTGGGGCCAACGTCCTGACTTTC. This gives the protein CASSPGLPGANVLTF. This chain links TRBV19 with TRBJ2-6; D is undetermined. The germline gives CDR1 LNHDA, CDR2 SQIVND (reference sequence). V shed 8 bases and J shed 2 bases, with 13 bases lying between them. The CDR3 has 15 amino acids.

The CDR3 nucleotides read TGCGCCAGCAGCCACAACCAGGGGGCGGGAGGCTACACCTTC. Amino acid sequence: CASSHNQGAGGYTF. This sequence joins TRBV4-1 and TRBJ1-2; 8 bases line up with TRBD1. Per germline, CDR1 MGHRA and CDR2 YSYEKL. This CDR3 contains 14 residues. V lost 3 bases, J lost 8 bases, and 8 bases stayed unmatched.

This chain links TRBV6-5 with TRBJ2-5; 7 bases are a match to TRBD2. Per germline, CDR1 MNHEY and CDR2 SVGAGI. The CDR3 loop spans 12 amino acids. V lost 8 bases, J lost 7 bases, and 7 bases stayed unmatched. The CDR3 DNA sequence: TGTGCCAGCCTAGACTCGGGGGGGACCCAGTACTTC. This sequence encodes CASLDSGGTQYF.

In regard to this clone: One end of the junction fails to match germline, which may point to a read error. This CDR3 is also generated by other DNA sequences in the sample. This chain connects TRBV25-1 to TRBJ1-2, with no clear D. This CDR3 contains 14 residues. In germline, CDR1 is MGHDK, CDR2 SYGVNS. The CDR3 protein is CASSESPEIYGYTF. The CDR3, as DNA: TGTGCCAGCAGTGAATCCCCGGAGATCTATGGCTACACTTTC.

The chain recombines TRBV14 with TRBJ1-6; D is undetermined. There are 14 residues in the CDR3. V gave up 1 base and J gave up 10 bases, with 11 bases separating them. CDR1 is SGHDN and CDR2 is FVKESK in the germline V gene. CDR3 nucleotides: TGTGCCAGCAGCCAAGGTGGAAGACTCTCACCCCTCCACTTT. Residues: CASSQGGRLSPLHF.

The chain is built from TRBV2 and TRBJ2-5; tentatively, D is TRBD2 (6 bases). The germline gives CDR1 SNHLY, CDR2 FYNNEI. The germline V and J ends were trimmed by 8 bases and 4 bases, with 14 bases remaining between them. The CDR3 consists of 13 residues. CDR3 sequence (DNA): TGTGCCAGCCGGGACTTAGAGGGAGAGACCCAGTACTTC. This sequence encodes CASRDLEGETQYF.

This clone was observed once. The CDR3, as DNA: TGCGCCAGCAGCCAAGATGACAGGGGAGACTATGGCTACACCTTC. It yields the protein CASSQDDRGDYGYTF. V usage is TRBV4-3 and J usage is TRBJ1-2; TRBD1 agrees at 8 bases. Unmatched junction bases numbered 3, after V lost 0 bases and J lost 3 bases. The CDR3 is made up of 15 amino acids. The germline V gene has CDR1 LGHNA and CDR2 YSLEER.

As regards this clone: A junction end diverges from the germline sequence, so it may reflect a read error. The V and J genes are TRBV7-9 and TRBJ2-7; 9 bases are a match to TRBD2. The germline V gene has CDR1 SEHNR and CDR2 FQNEAQ (reference sequence). The CDR3 has 16 amino acids. The CDR3 DNA reads as TGTTCCAGCAGCCCAGCCGAGCCCGGGACTAGCCATGAGCAGTACTTC. This gives the protein CSSSPAEPGTSHEQYF.

This rearrangement joins TRBV5-1 to TRBJ2-5; D is possibly TRBD1 (6 bases). Germline-derived CDR1 and CDR2 are SGHRS and YFSETQ. Trimming removed 2 bases at V and 7 bases at J, with 12 bases between. The CDR3 has 13 residues. CDR3 loop: CASSFRGEVTQYF. The CDR3 DNA follows: TGCGCCAGCAGCTTCAGGGGCGAAGTGACCCAGTACTTC.

J is TRBJ1-5 and V is TRBV28; TRBD1 agrees at 9 bases. CDR1 is MDHEN and CDR2 is SYDVKM in the germline V gene. The CDR3 totals 13 residues. The trim removed 6 bases at V and 5 bases at J, leaving 2 bases unmatched. The DNA of the CDR3 is TGTGCCAGCAGAAGGACAGGGGATCAGCCCCAGCATTTT. This translates into CASRRTGDQPQHF.

The chain joins TRBV28 to TRBJ2-1; D unclear. Germline V gives CDR1 MDHEN, CDR2 SYDVKM. This CDR3 has 12 residues. Deletions cut 3 bases from V and 7 bases from J, with 7 bases between. The CDR3 sequence: CASSFARNEQFF. CDR3 DNA sequence: TGTGCCAGCAGTTTTGCGAGGAATGAGCAGTTCTTC.

CDR3 loop: CAWSVLGRETQYF. CDR3 bases: TGTGCCTGGAGTGTACTAGGGAGGGAGACCCAGTACTTC. This chain links TRBV30 with TRBJ2-5, with D perhaps matching TRBD2 (6 bases). Germline CDR1 reads GTSNPN; CDR2 reads SVGIG (reference sequence). V dropped 0 bases and J dropped 5 bases, with 10 bases sitting between them. The CDR3 sequence is 13 residues long.

V usage is TRBV5-1 and J usage is TRBJ1-2; 7 bases fit TRBD1. CDR1 is SGHRS and CDR2 is YFSETQ in the germline V gene. The CDR3 is 14 residues long. J gave up 5 bases and V 5 bases, and 9 bases lay outside the gene matches. The CDR3 spells CASSSGQAPYGYTF. The CDR3 region has the DNA TGCGCCAGCAGTTCAGGACAGGCCCCATATGGCTACACCTTC.

The CDR3 bases are TGTGCCAGCTCACCAATCCCCGGGACAGATTATGGCTACACCTTC. Amino acids: CASSPIPGTDYGYTF. The chain couples TRBV18 to TRBJ1-2; 7 bases fit TRBD1. Germline CDR1 and CDR2: KGHSH and LQKENI. The CDR3 extends over 15 amino acids. The J segment lost 5 bases and the V segment lost 2 bases, leaving 8 bases of the junction unmatched.

This rearrangement joins TRBV2 to TRBJ2-3, with 7 bases matching TRBD2. The CDR3 has 14 residues. The J segment lost 2 bases and the V segment lost 4 bases, leaving 3 bases of the junction unmatched. From germline, CDR1 is SNHLY and CDR2 FYNNEI. CDR3 nucleotides: TGTGCCAGCAGTGGGGAGGGCTTCACAGATACGCAGTATTTT. This translates into CASSGEGFTDTQYF.